Listed here are 28 T cell receptor beta chains from one sample, sequenced in a study of T cells after yellow fever vaccination. A single record per CDR3 protein comes from TCRdb applying MiXCR to the 5' RACE reads. Among around 67,000 distinct CDR3 sequences listed, more than 5.5% were seen once. The material sequenced was CD8+ T cells sorted from PBMCs, taken more than 4 days after the first yellow fever vaccination. The source of these receptors is a man aged 18 to 30 who received the YFV17D yellow fever vaccine.

This clonotype was counted at least ten times. V and J are TRBV4-1 and TRBJ2-2; 7 bases fit TRBD1. Germline loops: CDR1 MGHRA, CDR2 YSYEKL. This CDR3 has 15 amino acids. Trimming removed 0 bases from V and 5 bases from J; junction bases left unmatched: 3. Here the CDR3 reads CASSQEGTETGELFF. CDR3 nucleotide sequence: TGCGCCAGCAGCCAAGAGGGGACAGAGACCGGGGAGCTGTTTTTT.

A few counts support this clonotype. The gene calls are TRBV6-5 and TRBJ2-3; no definite D call. The V and J ends lost 0 bases and 11 bases respectively, with 12 bases between them. This CDR3 is built from 13 residues. Germline CDR1 reads MNHEY; CDR2 reads SVGAGI. The CDR3 nucleotides are TGTGCCAGCAGTTACTCTGGGCGCGCTCTGCAGTATTTT. Its translation: CASSYSGRALQYF.

This clonotype was counted between two and nine times. Here the CDR3 DNA reads TGCGCCAGCAGCTTGAAGGTAGCGGGGGGCGTGGCAGAGGAGCAGTTCTTC. Protein sequence: CASSLKVAGGVAEEQFF. This chain joins TRBV5-1 and TRBJ2-1; 10 bases line up with TRBD2. Germline CDR1 reads SGHRS; CDR2 reads YFSETQ. The length of the CDR3 is 17 residues. V lost 1 base to trimming and J lost 10 bases; unmatched junction nucleotides: 14.

The table lists this clonotype with many counts. The rearrangement joins TRBV4-3 to TRBJ2-7; D is possibly TRBD2 (5 bases). CDR1 LGHNA and CDR2 YSLEER come from the germline V gene. The CDR3 has 14 residues. Trimming left V 4 bases short and J 7 bases short, with 17 bases between. CDR3 DNA: TGCGCCAGCAGCCCCCGTCCGCGCACGGGGGAGCAGTACTTC. Protein: CASSPRPRTGEQYF.

The chain carries TRBV29-1 and TRBJ1-1; no clear D. This CDR3 comprises 11 residues. Germline values: CDR1 SQVTM, CDR2 ANQGSEA. The V gene lost 5 bases and the J gene lost 1 base, with 5 bases spanning the gap. As DNA, the CDR3 is TGCAGCGTTCTGGGGAACACTGAAGCTTTCTTT. This sequence encodes CSVLGNTEAFF.

This clonotype has at least ten counts. The rearrangement uses TRBV10-3 and TRBJ2-7; the D gene could be TRBD1 or TRBD2 (5 bases each). Per the germline V gene, CDR1 is ENHRY and CDR2 is SYGVKD. The CDR3 runs to 13 residues. The V gene lost 10 bases and the J gene lost 2 bases, with 15 bases spanning the gap. Here the CDR3 reads CATSGTVTYEQYF. The CDR3 DNA sequence: TGTGCCACCTCAGGGACGGTCACCTACGAGCAGTACTTC.

The V call is TRBV4-3, the J call TRBJ2-2, with D uncertain. The CDR3 contains 16 residues. Germline-derived CDR1 and CDR2 are LGHNA and YSLEER. Trimming removed 3 bases from V and 5 bases from J, with 16 bases in between. CDR3 in amino acids: CASSQKGQDWTGELFF. DNA for the CDR3: TGCGCCAGCAGCCAGAAAGGGCAAGATTGGACCGGGGAGCTGTTTTTT.

This clonotype was detected ten times or more. The chain recombines TRBV7-9 with TRBJ1-2; no clear D. This CDR3 is built from 14 residues. Trimming took 5 bases from V and 4 from J, leaving 14 bases between them. CDR1 is SEHNR, CDR2 FQNEAQ, per germline (reference sequence). The CDR3, as DNA: TGTGCCAGCAGCAACCCCAGAGATCTCTATGGCTACACCTTC. It specifies CASSNPRDLYGYTF. Full variable domain (rest looked up from reference TRBV7-9 and TRBJ1-2): DTGVSQNPRHKITKRGQNVTFRCDPISEHNRLYWYRQTLGQGPEFLTYFQNEAQLEKSRLLSDRFSAERPKGSFSTLEIQRTEQGDSAMYLCASSNPRDLYGYTFGSGTRLTVV.

This clonotype was seen many times. The CDR3, as DNA: TGTGCCAGCAGCCTCAGGGGGTTTTCCTACGAGCAGTACGTC. It specifies CASSLRGFSYEQYV. The chain has TRBV5-6 and TRBJ2-7; 7 positions agree with TRBD1. Looked up from germline, CDR1 is SGHDT and CDR2 is YYEEEE. The CDR3 has 14 residues. The junction had 5 bases not matched to a gene; V was cut back by 4 bases and J by 1 base.

This rearrangement joins TRBV6-6 to TRBJ1-6; D gene unclear. CDR1 and CDR2 from the germline V gene are MNHNY and SVGAGI (reference sequence). This CDR3 is 11 amino acids long. The germline V and J ends were trimmed by 9 bases and 19 bases, with 19 bases remaining between them. The CDR3: CASYGWPAVHF. In DNA, the CDR3 is TGTGCCAGTTACGGGTGGCCCGCCGTGCACTTT.

In its sample, this clonotype was seen a few times. This sequence joins TRBV4-1 and TRBJ2-3; D gene ambiguous. The CDR3 is 14 amino acids. Trimming removed 3 bases at V and 0 bases at J, with 7 bases between. Per germline, CDR1 MGHRA and CDR2 YSYEKL. The CDR3 DNA reads as TGCGCCAGCAGCCATCTCACTAGCACAGATACGCAGTATTTT. It codes for CASSHLTSTDTQYF.

This chain connects TRBV5-1 to TRBJ2-3; 9 nucleotides align to TRBD2. J was trimmed by 0 bases and V by 0 bases; bases with no gene match: 14. Germline V gives CDR1 SGHRS, CDR2 YFSETQ. CDR3 length equals 20 residues. The CDR3 protein is CASSLGLAGQEPSSTDTQYF. The CDR3 nucleotides are TGCGCCAGCAGCTTGGGGCTAGCGGGGCAAGAACCCTCTAGCACAGATACGCAGTATTTT.

This clonotype was seen repeatedly, ten times or more. The chain carries TRBV4-2 and TRBJ2-7; no definite D call. V lost 2 bases and J 3 bases, leaving 8 bases between the germline ends. The V gene's germline CDR1 is LGHNA and CDR2 YNFKEQ. The CDR3 is 13 amino acids. CDR3 coding DNA: TGTGCCAGCAGCCAACCCGAAGGCTACGAGCAGTACTTC. Its translation is CASSQPEGYEQYF.

With respect to this clonotype: Possible read error: a much larger clone is one base away. The V call is TRBV9, the J call TRBJ2-3; D is possibly TRBD2 (6 bases). Germline loops: CDR1 SGDLS, CDR2 YYNGEE. The CDR3 covers 14 residues. The CDR3 bases are TGTGCCAGCAGCGGGGGGGTCTACACAGATACGCGGTATTTT. The encoded protein is CASSGGVYTDTRYF.

This clonotype was counted many times. The J gene is TRBJ1-2, the V gene TRBV30; tentatively, D is TRBD1 (6 bases). The V and J ends lost 5 bases and 7 bases respectively, with 17 bases between them. CDR1 is GTSNPN, CDR2 SVGIG, per germline (reference sequence). This CDR3 spans 13 amino acids. The CDR3 protein is CAWGQNAGSGYTF. The CDR3 nucleotides read TGTGCCTGGGGACAGAACGCAGGTTCTGGCTACACCTTC.

This clonotype has a count of ten or more. J is TRBJ2-4 and V is TRBV27, with D perhaps matching TRBD1 or TRBD2 (5 bases each). From germline, CDR1 is MNHEY and CDR2 SMNVEV (reference sequence). V was clipped by 7 bases and J by 6 bases, with 16 bases between them. The CDR3 is made up of 14 amino acids. As DNA, the CDR3 is TGTGCCAGCAAATCGGCAGGGACCCCAAACATTCAGTACTTC. Translation gives CASKSAGTPNIQYF.

This clonotype was observed many times. J is TRBJ2-7 and V is TRBV7-9, with D perhaps given as TRBD1 or TRBD2 (5 bases each). This CDR3 has 15 amino acids. Germline CDR1 is SEHNR and CDR2 is FQNEAQ (reference sequence). V was trimmed by 0 bases and J by 3 bases, leaving 12 bases between them. The DNA for the CDR3 is TGTGCCAGCAGCTTAGCGGGACGGCCGATCTACGAGCAGTACTTC. This codes for CASSLAGRPIYEQYF.

This chain links TRBV30 with TRBJ1-1; D is unresolved. This CDR3 contains 14 residues. CDR1 is GTSNPN and CDR2 is SVGIG in the germline V gene (reference sequence). V was clipped by 6 bases and J by 1 base, with 15 bases between them. This chain's CDR3 is CACAGGRKNTEAFF. The CDR3 bases are TGTGCCTGTGCAGGAGGCAGGAAGAACACTGAAGCTTTCTTT.

This clonotype appeared a few times. The chain carries TRBV13 and TRBJ1-2, with D possibly being TRBD1 (5 bases). Trimming cost V 5 bases and J 6 bases, with 10 bases left between them. The CDR3 spans 12 residues. In germline, CDR1 is PRHDT, CDR2 FYEKMQ (reference sequence). The CDR3 sequence: CASSGQGDGYTF. Here the CDR3 DNA reads TGTGCCAGCAGCGGGCAAGGGGATGGCTACACCTTC.

Many counts were recorded for this clonotype. The chain links TRBV6-2 or TRBV6-3 to TRBJ2-3; a weak D match, TRBD2 (5 bases). This CDR3 spans 15 amino acids. V lost 2 bases to trimming and J lost 3 bases, with 12 bases between them. Germline assignment: CDR1 MNHEY and CDR2 SVGEGT. The CDR3 spells CASSYEGSPTDTQYF. The CDR3 coding sequence is TGTGCCAGCAGTTACGAGGGATCCCCAACAGATACGCAGTATTTT.

This clonotype was detected ten times or more. V usage is TRBV3-1 and J usage is TRBJ1-2, with no clear D. This CDR3 is built from 14 residues. Trimming cost V 4 bases and J 5 bases, with 14 bases left between them. Germline CDR1 is LGHDT and CDR2 is YNNKEL (reference sequence). The CDR3 loop reads CASSPTGPSYGYTF. The CDR3 DNA follows: TGTGCCAGCAGCCCAACCGGCCCGTCGTATGGCTACACCTTC.

This clonotype was recorded at least ten times. This rearrangement joins TRBV7-9 to TRBJ2-7; D is uncertain. CDR1 and CDR2 from the germline V gene are SEHNR and FQNEAQ (reference sequence). Deletions cut 5 bases from V and 8 bases from J, with 10 bases between. CDR3 length: 11 residues. CDR3 loop: CASSELFQQYV. The CDR3 DNA follows: TGTGCCAGCAGCGAGTTGTTTCAGCAGTACGTC.

This clonotype was observed many times. The chain couples TRBV6-1 to TRBJ2-3, with D possibly matching TRBD1 (6 bases). V was pared by 4 bases and J by 1 base, with 12 bases between. The CDR3 contains 15 residues. The germline V gene encodes CDR1 MNHNS and CDR2 SASEGT. The CDR3 bases are TGTGCCAGCAGTGCACAGGGATCCCGCACAGATACGCAGTATTTT. Its protein product is CASSAQGSRTDTQYF.

The rearrangement joins TRBV20-1 to TRBJ2-3, with a possible D match to TRBD2 (7 bases). V lost 3 bases to trimming and J lost 1 base, with 20 bases between them. Germline V CDR1 and CDR2: DFQATT, SNEGSKA (reference sequence). The CDR3 contains 17 residues. DNA of the CDR3: TGCAGTGCTAGCCCAAGGTGGGGGGGCTCTGGCACAGATACGCAGTATTTT. Protein sequence: CSASPRWGGSGTDTQYF.

This clonotype has just a few counts. The chain couples TRBV6-1 to TRBJ2-4; D gene unclear. CDR1 MNHNS and CDR2 SASEGT come from the germline V gene. The CDR3 sequence is 15 residues long. The V and J ends lost 3 bases and 0 bases respectively, with 9 bases between them. The CDR3 DNA follows: TGTGCCAGCAGTGATTTTGGGTCAGCCAAAAACATTCAGTACTTC. Translation: CASSDFGSAKNIQYF.

This clonotype came up many times. The chain uses TRBV10-2 and TRBJ1-5; D not certain. Trimming took 2 bases from V and 0 from J, leaving 11 bases between them. Germline assignment: CDR1 WSHSY and CDR2 SAAADI. This CDR3 comprises 16 residues. The chain's CDR3 is CASSENPGNSNQPQHF. DNA of the CDR3: TGCGCCAGCAGTGAGAATCCAGGAAATAGCAATCAGCCCCAGCATTTT.

This sequence joins TRBV24-1 and TRBJ1-4, with D possibly TRBD1 on 5 matching bases. CDR3 length: 16 amino acids. The ends were cut back, 2 bases at V and 6 bases at J, with 15 bases in the middle. Germline CDR1 KGHDR, CDR2 SFDVKD. For the CDR3, the DNA is TGTGCCACCAGTGATTCGGGGGTCGGTGCGGATGAAAAACTGTTTTTT. Translating gives CATSDSGVGADEKLFF.

This clonotype occurred many times. The V gene is TRBV4-3, the J gene TRBJ2-3, with 8 bases matching TRBD2. J gave up 1 base and V 3 bases, and 3 bases lay outside the gene matches. In germline, CDR1 is LGHNA, CDR2 YSLEER. The CDR3 contains 15 residues. CDR3 nucleotide sequence: TGCGCCAGCAGCCAGGCGGGGGGAGGCACAGATACGCAGTATTTT. This translates into CASSQAGGGTDTQYF.